One T cell receptor beta chain is described in this entry. The sample is drawn from a study of blood T cell repertoires in COVID-19. The authors' processing: Amplification of reference gene primers was used by the study to estimate nucleated cell counts. The repertoire was sequenced with immunoSEQ multiplex PCR; TCRdb's copy has only in-frame clones and lacks some. V, J and clone size derive from that table, while D and trimming were established from the DNA sequence. Counted here are approximately 290,000 clones, approximately 91% occurring once; the ten biggest clones make up about 12%. Germline V gives CDR1 KGHSH, CDR2 LQKENI. This CDR3 has 16 residues. Trimming took 1 base from V and 0 from J, leaving 10 bases between them.

J is TRBJ2-1 and V is TRBV18, with a weak D call TRBD1 (6 bases). The receptor was derived from a woman in her fifties or sixties with acute or convalescent COVID-19. Sequenced: peripheral blood. The CDR3 DNA follows: TGTGCCAGCTCACCACGATCAGGGGCCTCCTACAATGAGCAGTTCTTC. This translates into CASSPRSGASYNEQFF. Together with reference TRBV18 and TRBJ2-1, the CDR3 gives the full variable domain: NAGVMQNPRHLVRRRGQEARLRCSPMKGHSHVYWYRQLPEEGLKFMVYLQKENIIDESGMPKERFSAEFPKEGPSILRIQQVVRGDSAAYFCASSPRSGASYNEQFFGPGTRLTVL.